This paragraph covers one T cell receptor (beta chain) sequence. This specimen comes from a study of blood T cell repertoires in COVID-19. J lost 5 bases, V lost 4 bases, and 6 bases had no gene match. The CDR3 runs 15 residues. Germline lookup yields CDR1 MNHNY and CDR2 SVGAGI (reference sequence). The repertoire was sequenced with immunoSEQ multiplex PCR; TCRdb's copy has only in-frame clones and lacks some. The sample contains 200,000 to 300,000 clones, 84% of which appear only once. The chain joins TRBV6-6 to TRBJ2-1; 9 bases fit TRBD2. Input material: peripheral blood. This receptor was identified in a man in his sixties with acute or convalescent COVID-19. The CDR3 here is CASSSRASGNNEQFF. The CDR3 bases are TGTGCCAGCAGTTCCCGGGCTAGCGGGAACAATGAGCAGTTCTTC.